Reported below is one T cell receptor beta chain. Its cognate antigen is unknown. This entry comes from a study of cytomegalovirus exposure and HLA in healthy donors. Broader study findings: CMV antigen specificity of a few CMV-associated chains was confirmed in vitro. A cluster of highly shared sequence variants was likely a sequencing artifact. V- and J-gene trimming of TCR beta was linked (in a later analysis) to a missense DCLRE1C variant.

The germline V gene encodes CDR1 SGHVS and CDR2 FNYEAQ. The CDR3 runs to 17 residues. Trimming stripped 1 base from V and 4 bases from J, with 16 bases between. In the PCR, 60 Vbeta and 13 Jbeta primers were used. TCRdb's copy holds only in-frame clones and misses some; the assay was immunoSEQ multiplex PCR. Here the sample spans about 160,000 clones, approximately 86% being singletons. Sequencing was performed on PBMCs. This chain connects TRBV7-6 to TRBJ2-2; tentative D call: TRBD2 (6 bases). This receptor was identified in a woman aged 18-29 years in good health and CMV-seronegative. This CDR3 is CASSLEGGTLLTGELFF. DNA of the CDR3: TGTGCCAGCAGCTTAGAGGGCGGGACCTTACTCACCGGGGAGCTGTTTTTT.